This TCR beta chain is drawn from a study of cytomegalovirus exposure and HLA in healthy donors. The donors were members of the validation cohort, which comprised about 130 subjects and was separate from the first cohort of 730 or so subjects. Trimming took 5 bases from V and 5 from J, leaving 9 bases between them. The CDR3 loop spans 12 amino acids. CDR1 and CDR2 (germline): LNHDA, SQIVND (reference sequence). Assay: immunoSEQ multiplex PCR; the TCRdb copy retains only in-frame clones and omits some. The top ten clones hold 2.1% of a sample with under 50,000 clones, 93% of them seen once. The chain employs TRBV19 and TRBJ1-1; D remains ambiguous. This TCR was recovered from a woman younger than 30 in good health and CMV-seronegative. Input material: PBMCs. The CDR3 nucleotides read TGTGCCAGTAGTTCGGGAGGAACTGAAGCTTTCTTT. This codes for CASSSGGTEAFF.